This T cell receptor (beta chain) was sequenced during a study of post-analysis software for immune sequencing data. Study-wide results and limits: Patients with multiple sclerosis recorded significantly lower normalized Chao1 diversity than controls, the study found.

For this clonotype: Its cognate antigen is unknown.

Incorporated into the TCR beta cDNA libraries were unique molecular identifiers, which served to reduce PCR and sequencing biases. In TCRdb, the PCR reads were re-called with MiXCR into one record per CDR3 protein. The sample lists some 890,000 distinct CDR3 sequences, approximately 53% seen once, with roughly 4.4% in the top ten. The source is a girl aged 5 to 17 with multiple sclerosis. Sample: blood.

The CDR3: CASSPLGLATTYEQYF. The CDR3 DNA reads TGTGCCAGCAGTCCCCTCGGACTAGCTACTACCTACGAGCAGTACTTC. V and J are TRBV25-1 and TRBJ2-7; 8 positions agree with TRBD2. After removal of 5 bases from V and 2 bases from J, the junction contained 11 bases not matched to a gene. The V gene's germline CDR1 is MGHDK and CDR2 SYGVNS. The CDR3 is 16 residues long.